A selection of T cell receptor beta chains follows, all from one sample in a study of PD-1 blockade in classical Hodgkin lymphoma. Clones were read by immunoSEQ multiplex PCR, and TCRdb kept only the in-frame ones, dropping some. The profile shows about 43,000 clones, over 70% of them singletons. The sample was peripheral blood mononuclear cells (PBMCs), taken at baseline. The receptor set was obtained from a human donor with classical Hodgkin lymphoma. Each CDR3 is given with its conserved first and last residue.

CASSYVSGGGDTQYF TRBV6-5
CASSQVATYADTQYF TRBV4-1
CSAKGGRSYEQYF TRBV29-1
CASSVTGTVNTEAFF TRBV6-1
CASSLAYDGTGNYEQYF TRBV7-6
CASSYATNTGELFF TRBV28
CASSRDRGYYGYTF TRBV2
CASSLGGTNEKLFF TRBV5-1
CASSSRGNEQFF TRBV7-2
CASSLGTAYEQYF TRBV11-2
CASSPHSYYGYTF TRBV28
CASSSGASNTEAFF TRBV2
CAISSLGLSGGEAFF TRBV10-3
CASSFIQENNEQFF TRBV6-6
CASSLMAGNNEQFF TRBV7-3
CASRTVDSRNEKLFF TRBV6-5
CSARAKETQYF TRBV20-1
CASSVTGTGTEKLFF TRBV5-1
CASSFSGRTTDTQYF TRBV5-4
CASSQGGQGVSYEQYF TRBV4-1